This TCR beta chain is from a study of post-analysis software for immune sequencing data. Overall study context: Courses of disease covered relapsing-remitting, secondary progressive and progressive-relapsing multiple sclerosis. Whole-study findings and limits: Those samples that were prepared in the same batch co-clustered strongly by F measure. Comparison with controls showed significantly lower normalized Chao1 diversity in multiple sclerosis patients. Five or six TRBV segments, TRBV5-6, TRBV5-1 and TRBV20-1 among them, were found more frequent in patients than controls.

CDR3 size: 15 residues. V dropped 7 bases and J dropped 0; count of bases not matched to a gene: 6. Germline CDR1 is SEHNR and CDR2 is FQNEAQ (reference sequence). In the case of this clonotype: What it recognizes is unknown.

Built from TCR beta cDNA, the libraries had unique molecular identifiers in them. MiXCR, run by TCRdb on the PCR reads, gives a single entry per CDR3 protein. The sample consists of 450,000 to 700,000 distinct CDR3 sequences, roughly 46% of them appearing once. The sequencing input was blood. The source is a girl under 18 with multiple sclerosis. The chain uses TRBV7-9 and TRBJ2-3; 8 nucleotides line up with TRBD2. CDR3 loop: CASTLGTRSTDTQYF. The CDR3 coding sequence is TGTGCCAGCACCCTCGGGACTAGGAGCACAGATACGCAGTATTTT.